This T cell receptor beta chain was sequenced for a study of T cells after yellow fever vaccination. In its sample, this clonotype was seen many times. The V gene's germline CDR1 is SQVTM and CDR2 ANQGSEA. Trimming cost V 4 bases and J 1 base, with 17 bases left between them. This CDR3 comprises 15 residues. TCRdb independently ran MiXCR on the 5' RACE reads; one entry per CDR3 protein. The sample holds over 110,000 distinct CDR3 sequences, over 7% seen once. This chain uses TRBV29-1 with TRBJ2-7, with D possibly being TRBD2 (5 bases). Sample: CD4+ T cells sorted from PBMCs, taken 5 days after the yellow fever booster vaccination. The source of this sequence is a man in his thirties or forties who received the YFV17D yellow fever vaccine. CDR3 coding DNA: TGCAGCGTTGTGTTGTACCGGGGTAATTCCTACGAGCAGTACTTC. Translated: CSVVLYRGNSYEQYF.